The 9 T cell receptor beta chains below come from one sample, sequenced in a study of sequential checkpoint blockade in melanoma (dated by TCRdb to between 2017 and 2020). Libraries were prepared through the immunoSEQ multiplex PCR assay. TCRdb took this table from immuneACCESS and kept in-frame rearrangements with V and J called. Such tables lack part of the clones; where checked against another copy, unresolved V genes explain under half of the gap, and the rest is unexplained. Present in this sample are 10,000 or so clones, just under 85% of which were seen just once. Together, the top ten hold about 54% of the sample. In light of the paper, this sample's treatment or condition label describes: randomized to nivolumab then ipilimumab (arm A) or the reverse (arm B). This sample comprised CD8+ T cells sorted from blood (inferred from file names), obtained from a patient given nivolumab and ipilimumab in sequence. These receptors were taken from a human donor with melanoma.

J is TRBJ2-1 and V is TRBV29-1, with 10 bases that match TRBD2. The CDR3 has 16 residues. Losses at the gene ends were 1 base for V and 4 bases for J; bases not matched to a gene: 7. Germline CDR1 SQVTM, CDR2 ANQGSEA. The CDR3 is CSVEGWTSGSYNEQFF. The CDR3, as DNA: TGCAGCGTTGAAGGCTGGACTAGCGGATCTTACAATGAGCAGTTCTTC.

The chain recombines TRBV15 with TRBJ2-1; 7 nucleotides agree with TRBD1. Losses at the gene ends were 3 bases for V and 7 bases for J; bases not matched to a gene: 9. The CDR3 is 15 amino acids. The V gene's germline CDR1 is LNHNV and CDR2 YYDKDF (reference sequence). DNA for the CDR3: TGTGCCACCAGCAGGGAGGCAGGGGGTGGAAATGAGCAGTTCTTC. It specifies CATSREAGGGNEQFF.

The chain is built from TRBV15 and TRBJ1-4; a weak D match, TRBD1 (6 bases). This CDR3 contains 16 residues. Trimming took off 0 bases at V and 5 bases at J, with 13 bases between the two ends. Germline CDR1 and CDR2: LNHNV and YYDKDF (reference sequence). In nucleotides, the CDR3 is TGTGCCACCAGCAGAGATCCGGGGGGCCTGAATGAAAAACTGTTTTTT. Protein: CATSRDPGGLNEKLFF. Full variable domain (missing parts from reference TRBV15 and TRBJ1-4): DAMVIQNPRYQVTQFGKPVTLSCSQTLNHNVMYWYQQKSSQAPKLLFHYYDKDFNNEADTPDNFQSRRPNTSFCFLDIRSPGLGDTAMYLCATSRDPGGLNEKLFFGSGTQLSVL.

The CDR3 is CASSQLDRGQNTEAFF. CDR3 nucleotide sequence: TGCGCCAGCAGCCAATTAGACAGGGGGCAAAACACTGAAGCTTTCTTT. The chain recombines TRBV10-1 with TRBJ1-1; TRBD1 matches at 10 bases. V was clipped by 6 bases and J by 2 bases; unmatched bases: 9. This CDR3 is built from 16 residues. The germline V gene encodes CDR1 WNHNN and CDR2 SYGVQD (reference sequence).

The chain has TRBV28 and TRBJ2-5; D is perhaps TRBD1 (6 bases). Trimming took 4 bases from V and 2 from J, leaving 20 bases between them. This CDR3 comprises 17 residues. Germline V CDR1 and CDR2: MDHEN, SYDVKM. The CDR3 coding sequence is TGTGCCAGCAGTTGGGGCCCCGGGCGTACAGGGCAAGAGACCCAGTACTTC. Translated: CASSWGPGRTGQETQYF. Using reference TRBV28 and TRBJ2-5 for the parts outside the CDR3, the full variable domain is DVKVTQSSRYLVKRTGEKVFLECVQDMDHENMFWYRQDPGLGLRLIYFSYDVKMKEKGDIPEGYSVSREKKERFSLILESASTNQTSMYLCASSWGPGRTGQETQYFGPGTRLLVL.

This clone has only a few counts. The rearrangement joins TRBV19 to TRBJ2-7; 8 bases align to TRBD1. The CDR3 consists of 15 residues. Germline V CDR1 and CDR2: LNHDA, SQIVND (reference sequence). The V and J ends lost 3 bases and 4 bases, in that order; junction bases with no gene match: 8. CDR3 sequence reads: CASSMTGDPPYEQYF. The CDR3 nucleotides are TGTGCCAGTAGTATGACAGGGGATCCCCCATACGAGCAGTACTTC.

The J gene is TRBJ1-5, the V gene TRBV9, with unresolved D. This CDR3 contains 13 residues. The V end was cut by 0 bases, the J end by 4 bases, with 5 bases between. Germline V gene sequence: CDR1 SGDLS, CDR2 YYNGEE. The CDR3 protein is CASSVGANQPQHF. The CDR3 DNA reads TGTGCCAGCAGCGTAGGGGCTAATCAGCCCCAGCATTTT.

This chain connects TRBV19 to TRBJ1-2; D is unclear. This CDR3 has 13 amino acids. V was pared by 4 bases and J by 6 bases, with 12 bases between. CDR1 is LNHDA, CDR2 SQIVND, per germline (reference sequence). The CDR3 loop reads CASSTLGLHGYTF. The CDR3 DNA is TGTGCCAGTAGTACCCTAGGACTTCATGGCTACACCTTC.

There are a few counts of this clone. The rearrangement joins TRBV10-3 to TRBJ1-3; weak D call: TRBD1 (6 bases). The CDR3 sequence is 17 residues long. Per the germline V gene, CDR1 is ENHRY and CDR2 is SYGVKD. Trimming removed 6 bases from V and 0 bases from J, with 18 bases in between. The CDR3 here is CAIRDSENPISGNTIYF. The CDR3 DNA is TGTGCCATCAGGGACAGCGAAAATCCGATCTCTGGAAACACCATATATTTT.